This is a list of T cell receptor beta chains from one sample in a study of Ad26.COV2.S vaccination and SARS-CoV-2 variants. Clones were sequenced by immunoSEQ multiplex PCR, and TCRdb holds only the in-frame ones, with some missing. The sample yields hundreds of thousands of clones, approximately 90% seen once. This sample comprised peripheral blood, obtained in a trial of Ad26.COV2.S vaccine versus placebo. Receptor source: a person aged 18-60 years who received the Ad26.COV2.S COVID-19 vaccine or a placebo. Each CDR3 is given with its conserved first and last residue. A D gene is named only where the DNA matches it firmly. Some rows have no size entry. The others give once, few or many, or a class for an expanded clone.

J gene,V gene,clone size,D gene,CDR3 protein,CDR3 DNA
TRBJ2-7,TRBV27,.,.,CASSLSLGQVYEQYF,TGTGCCAGCAGTTTATCGTTGGGACAAGTCTACGAGCAGTACTTC
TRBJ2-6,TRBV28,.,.,CASSFRGTGANVLTF,TGTGCCAGCAGTTTTCGGGGCACTGGGGCCAACGTCCTGACTTTC
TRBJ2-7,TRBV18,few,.,CASSSNYEQYF,TGTGCCAGCTCATCAAACTACGAGCAGTACTTC
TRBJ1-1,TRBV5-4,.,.,CASSLGGALNTEAFF,TGTGCCAGCAGCTTGGGTGGGGCGCTGAACACTGAAGCTTTCTTT
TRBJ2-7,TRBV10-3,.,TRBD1,CAIRDRGIPQREQYF,TGTGCCATCAGGGACAGGGGAATTCCCCAGAGGGAGCAGTACTTC
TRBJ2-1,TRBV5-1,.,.,CASSLGGSYNEQFF,TGCGCCAGCAGCTTGGGAGGGTCCTACAATGAGCAGTTCTTC
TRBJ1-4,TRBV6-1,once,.,CASSEGVYTNEKLFF,TGTGCCAGCAGTGAAGGCGTGTACACTAATGAAAAACTGTTTTTT
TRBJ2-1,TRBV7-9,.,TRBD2,CASSLEPGGPNEQFF,TGTGCCAGCAGCTTAGAACCGGGAGGGCCCAATGAGCAGTTCTTC
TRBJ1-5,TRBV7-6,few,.,CASSYKGSGQPQHF,TGTGCCAGCAGCTACAAGGGGTCGGGTCAGCCCCAGCATTTT
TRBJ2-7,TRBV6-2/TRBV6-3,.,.,CASSYGRERIYEQYF,TGTGCCAGCAGTTACGGTCGGGAGCGGATCTACGAGCAGTACTTC